This TCR beta chain was captured by sequencing in a study of shared clonotypes between healthy human individuals. CDR3 length equals 18 residues. The ends were cut back, 1 base at V and 8 bases at J, with 26 bases in the middle. Germline lookup yields CDR1 SEHNR and CDR2 FQNEAQ (reference sequence). Per sorted-subset replicate PCR, input was 150 to 250 ng DNA, representing about 32,000 T cell genomes. Assay: immunoSEQ multiplex PCR; the TCRdb copy retains only in-frame clones and omits some. Among about a million clones, roughly 80% were seen once, and the ten largest hold 0.89%. The source of this sequence is a young man in good health. Some clones in this sample may be carry-over from other donors' samples. Input material: memory CD4+ T cells from PBMCs. Subset meaning: CD45RA-negative fraction. The chain combines TRBV7-9 with TRBJ1-2; D is perhaps TRBD1 (5 bases). In DNA form, the CDR3 reads TGTGCCAGCAGCTTAGAGGGCAGTCCTGATTCCCCTCGGGGCGGCTACACCTTC. It yields the protein CASSLEGSPDSPRGGYTF.